Below, 13 T cell receptor beta chains from the same sample are listed, as sequenced in a study of blood T cell repertoires in COVID-19. The data were produced by immunoSEQ multiplex PCR, yet TCRdb's version contains in-frame clones alone and is incomplete. The data show fewer than 500,000 clones, with about nine tenths seen just once and over 1.1% held by the top ten. What was sequenced was peripheral blood. The receptor set was obtained from a woman in her 30s with active or convalescent COVID-19.

A single count supports this clone. V and J are TRBV6-5 and TRBJ1-1, with unresolved D. Germline CDR1 MNHEY, CDR2 SVGAGI. The CDR3 runs to 10 residues. V gave up 7 bases and J gave up 6 bases, with 6 bases separating them. CDR3 bases: TGTGCCAGCATGGGAGCTGAAGCTTTCTTT. Amino acid sequence: CASMGAEAFF.

This clone was counted a few times. The rearrangement joins TRBV11-1 to TRBJ1-1; D perhaps matches TRBD1 (6 bases). The V gene's germline CDR1 is SGHAT and CDR2 FQDESV (reference sequence). V lost 7 bases to trimming and J lost 11 bases, with 14 bases between them. The CDR3 runs to 11 residues. In DNA form, the CDR3 reads TGTGCCAGCACCGGCGGGGGGGCTGCTTTCTTT. It specifies CASTGGGAAFF.

V and J are TRBV5-1 and TRBJ1-2, with TRBD1 matching over 7 bases. CDR1 is SGHRS and CDR2 is YFSETQ in the germline V gene. J lost 6 bases, V lost 4 bases, and 9 bases had no gene match. The CDR3 totals 14 residues. CDR3: CASSHGETGNGYTF. Here the CDR3 DNA reads TGCGCCAGCAGCCATGGGGAGACAGGGAATGGCTACACCTTC.

The V gene is TRBV19, the J gene TRBJ2-3; TRBD1 is a possible D gene (5 bases). V was cut by 5 bases and J by 10 bases, with 13 bases left in between. Germline values: CDR1 LNHDA, CDR2 SQIVND (reference sequence). This CDR3 contains 12 residues. CDR3 protein: CASSPQGSAQYF. CDR3 coding DNA: TGTGCCAGTAGTCCCCAGGGTTCAGCGCAGTATTTT.

As concerns this clone: Other DNA sequences in the sample encode the same CDR3. J is TRBJ2-7 and V is TRBV18; TRBD2 matches at 9 bases. This CDR3 has 15 amino acids. Looked up from germline, CDR1 is KGHSH and CDR2 is LQKENI. J lost 1 base, V lost 2 bases, and 3 bases had no gene match. The CDR3 loop reads CASSPGLAGSYEQYF. The CDR3 DNA follows: TGTGCCAGCTCACCAGGGCTAGCGGGATCCTACGAGCAGTACTTC.

This chain links TRBV6-2 or TRBV6-3 with TRBJ2-4; 9 nucleotides line up with TRBD2. CDR3 length equals 19 residues. V dropped 2 bases and J dropped 0; count of bases not matched to a gene: 11. The germline V gene encodes CDR1 MNHEY and CDR2 SVGEGT. The CDR3 region is CASSYESSGNFIAKNIQYF. In DNA form, the CDR3 reads TGTGCCAGCAGTTACGAGTCTAGCGGGAACTTTATAGCCAAAAACATTCAGTACTTC.

The genes are TRBV7-8 and TRBJ1-4; 8 nucleotides line up with TRBD1. Germline V lookup: CDR1 SGHVS, CDR2 FQNEAQ. The CDR3 has 17 residues. V lost 1 base and J lost 4; bases outside the gene matches: 8. The CDR3, as DNA: TGTGCCAGCAGCTTAGGGCCAGGGGGCAGGAGTAATGAAAAACTGTTTTTT. The encoded protein is CASSLGPGGRSNEKLFF.

The chain recombines TRBV6-6 with TRBJ2-5; TRBD1 agrees at 7 bases. Unmatched junction bases numbered 8, after V lost 6 bases and J lost 4 bases. The CDR3 length is 14 residues. Germline CDR1 reads MNHNY; CDR2 reads SVGAGI (reference sequence). This CDR3 reads CASSGQAPGETQYF. The CDR3 DNA reads as TGTGCCAGCAGCGGACAGGCCCCAGGAGAGACCCAGTACTTC.

This clone was seen only once. This rearrangement joins TRBV29-1 to TRBJ1-2; D gene uncertain. CDR3 length: 15 residues. Trimming took off 4 bases at V and 0 bases at J, with 15 bases between the two ends. Germline CDR1 and CDR2: SQVTM and ANQGSEA. CDR3 nucleotides: TGCAGCGTTGTGGTCGGGTCGTTAGCTAACTATGGCTACACCTTC. It is translated as CSVVVGSLANYGYTF.

This clone was detected only a few times. The V gene is TRBV24-1, the J gene TRBJ1-2; D is ambiguous. The V gene's germline CDR1 is KGHDR and CDR2 SFDVKD. With 4 bases removed from V and 4 bases from J, the gap between germline ends came to 3 bases. The CDR3 totals 11 residues. The CDR3 here is CATSDSYGYTF. For the CDR3, the DNA is TGTGCCACCAGTGACAGCTATGGCTACACCTTC.

This clone was recorded only once. The rearrangement joins TRBV7-2 to TRBJ2-5, with a tentative D call TRBD2 (5 bases). The CDR3 extends over 13 amino acids. V lost 5 bases to trimming and J lost 7 bases, with 14 bases between them. Germline CDR1 is SGHTA and CDR2 is FQGNSA. The CDR3 DNA sequence: TGTGCCAGCAGCATCCCGGGAATTCGGACCCAGTACTTC. Encoded protein: CASSIPGIRTQYF.

This sequence joins TRBV5-1 and TRBJ2-2; 11 nucleotides match TRBD2. V lost 1 base, J lost 7 bases, and 3 bases stayed unmatched. Germline CDR1 SGHRS, CDR2 YFSETQ. There are 15 residues in the CDR3. The CDR3, as DNA: TGCGCCAGCAGCTTGACTAGCGGGAGTGTCGGGGAGCTGTTTTTT. Translation gives CASSLTSGSVGELFF.

V usage is TRBV29-1 and J usage is TRBJ2-5; 10 nucleotides agree with TRBD1. The CDR3 totals 14 residues. Germline V gene lookup returns CDR1 SQVTM and CDR2 ANQGSEA. Unmatched junction bases numbered 4, after V lost 1 base and J lost 5 bases. For the CDR3, the DNA is TGCAGCGTTGAAGGACAGGGGGCCCGTGAGACCCAGTACTTC. It specifies CSVEGQGARETQYF.